A single sample gave rise to the 20 T cell receptor beta chains below, sequenced in a study of T cell changes during pregnancy in multiple sclerosis. The table came from immunoSEQ multiplex PCR; TCRdb's copy has only in-frame clones and leaves some out. The sample shows around 68,000 clones, roughly 91% of them seen only once. The input for sequencing was peripheral blood, taken in the third trimester of pregnancy. Source of these receptors: a female donor in good health, enrolled as a control in a pregnancy study.

The chain is built from TRBV19 and TRBJ2-1, with a possible D match to TRBD2 (8 bases). V lost 5 bases and J 10 bases, leaving 21 bases between the germline ends. CDR1 is LNHDA, CDR2 SQIVND, per germline (reference sequence). The CDR3 spans 15 residues. CDR3 amino acids: CASSVGTRGHEEQFF. CDR3 in DNA: TGTGCCAGTAGTGTCGGGACTAGGGGGCACGAGGAGCAGTTCTTC.

The V call is TRBV28, the J call TRBJ1-4; 7 bases line up with TRBD1. The germline V gene encodes CDR1 MDHEN and CDR2 SYDVKM. CDR3 length: 14 residues. V was pared by 6 bases and J by 7 bases, with 8 bases of the junction left unmatched. The CDR3 sequence: CASRPDRAGEKLFF. CDR3 bases: TGTGCCAGCAGGCCCGACAGGGCTGGTGAAAAACTGTTTTTT.

The V and J genes are TRBV6-5 and TRBJ1-1, with a tentative D call TRBD1 (5 bases). The CDR3 has 13 residues. Germline V gene data show CDR1 as MNHEY and CDR2 as SVGAGI. The V end was cut by 7 bases, the J end by 1 base, with 10 bases between. The CDR3 DNA reads as TGTGCCAGCACGGGGGTGGCGAACACTGAAGCTTTCTTT. This encodes CASTGVANTEAFF.

The chain employs TRBV2 and TRBJ1-1, with D tentatively TRBD1 (6 bases). There are 13 residues in the CDR3. CDR1 SNHLY and CDR2 FYNNEI come from the germline V gene. Trimming stripped 6 bases from V and 4 bases from J, with 12 bases between. CDR3: CASSYRDGTEAFF. CDR3 DNA: TGTGCCAGCAGCTACAGGGATGGCACTGAAGCTTTCTTT.

Only a few counts were recorded for this clone. The V call is TRBV7-2, the J call TRBJ1-2, with TRBD1 matching 8 bases. Trimming took 5 bases from V and 4 from J; bases not matched to a gene: 9. The CDR3 contains 15 residues. CDR1 and CDR2 from the germline V gene are SGHTA and FQGNSA. The CDR3 loop reads CASSQQQGASYGYTF. CDR3 sequence (DNA): TGTGCCAGCAGCCAACAGCAGGGGGCATCCTATGGCTACACCTTC.

In DNA, the CDR3 is TGCGCCAGCAGCGCTAGAGGGCTGCACAATGAGCAGTTCTTC. Its translation: CASSARGLHNEQFF. The V call is TRBV5-1, the J call TRBJ2-1; possible D gene TRBD2, 5 bases. There are 14 residues in the CDR3. From germline, CDR1 is SGHRS and CDR2 YFSETQ. V was pared by 4 bases and J by 5 bases, with 13 bases between.

The chain links TRBV5-1 to TRBJ2-1, with 7 bases lining up with TRBD2. Germline-derived CDR1 and CDR2 are SGHRS and YFSETQ. CDR3 length: 16 amino acids. V shed 4 bases and J 6 bases; nucleotides not matched to a gene: 13. This CDR3 is CASSREGLRVGNEQFF. CDR3 coding DNA: TGCGCCAGCAGCAGAGAGGGACTACGAGTCGGCAATGAGCAGTTCTTC. The full variable domain, its missing parts supplied by reference TRBV5-1 and TRBJ2-1, is KAGVTQTPRYLIKTRGQQVTLSCSPISGHRSVSWYQQTPGQGLQFLFEYFSETQRNKGNFPGRFSGRQFSNSRSEMNVSTLELGDSALYLCASSREGLRVGNEQFFGPGTRLTVL.

The chain couples TRBV20-1 to TRBJ2-2; D is unclear. The CDR3 covers 11 residues. The germline CDR1 and CDR2 sequences are DFQATT and SNEGSKA (reference sequence). Trimming shortened V by 5 bases and J by 3 bases, and 4 bases separated the two germline ends. The CDR3 sequence: CSARYTGELFF. In DNA, the CDR3 is TGCAGTGCTCGGTACACCGGGGAGCTGTTTTTT.

The chain employs TRBV5-6 and TRBJ2-5; the D gene is possibly TRBD2 (6 bases). This CDR3 has 14 amino acids. Trimming cost V 1 base and J 2 bases, with 9 bases left between them. Germline V gene sequence: CDR1 SGHDT, CDR2 YYEEEE. The CDR3 DNA reads TGTGCCAGCAGCTTGAGTAGCGGACAAGAGACCCAGTACTTC. Protein sequence: CASSLSSGQETQYF. Filled out from reference TRBV5-6 and TRBJ2-5, the complete variable domain reads DAGVTQSPTHLIKTRGQQVTLRCSPKSGHDTVSWYQQALGQGPQFIFQYYEEEERQRGNFPDRFSGHQFPNYSSELNVNALLLGDSALYLCASSLSSGQETQYFGPGTRLLVL.

This chain connects TRBV7-9 to TRBJ1-2; D perhaps matches TRBD1 (5 bases). Germline V CDR1 and CDR2: SEHNR, FQNEAQ (reference sequence). CDR3 size: 14 residues. With 5 bases removed from V and 0 bases from J, the gap between germline ends came to 10 bases. The CDR3 DNA reads as TGTGCCAGCAGCACCAGGGTGGCTAACTATGGCTACACCTTC. This encodes CASSTRVANYGYTF.

The chain joins TRBV19 to TRBJ1-1; D is unresolved. The length of the CDR3 is 14 residues. V gave up 5 bases and J gave up 1 base, with 11 bases separating them. Per the germline V gene, CDR1 is LNHDA and CDR2 is SQIVND (reference sequence). The CDR3 DNA reads as TGTGCCAGTAGTCCAACGCGGGGGAACACTGAAGCTTTCTTT. Protein: CASSPTRGNTEAFF.

The V and J genes are TRBV6-1 and TRBJ2-6; no clear D gene. Germline-derived CDR1 and CDR2 are MNHNS and SASEGT. V lost 2 bases, J lost 3 bases, and 5 bases lay in between. The CDR3 runs 14 residues. The CDR3 region is CASSESIGANVLTF. CDR3 in DNA: TGTGCCAGCAGTGAATCAATTGGGGCCAACGTCCTGACTTTC.

The chain employs TRBV6-5 and TRBJ2-1; TRBD2 aligns across 11 bases. J was trimmed by 6 bases and V by 6 bases; bases with no gene match: 7. The CDR3 totals 15 residues. CDR1 is MNHEY, CDR2 SVGAGI, per germline. The CDR3, as DNA: TGTGCCAGCAGATTAGCGGGAGGGGTTGGCAATGAGCAGTTCTTC. Translated: CASRLAGGVGNEQFF.

The CDR3 nucleotides are TGTGCCAGCAGTGAAGCTTCAGTCTCTGGAAACACCATATATTTT. Translation gives CASSEASVSGNTIYF. The chain carries TRBV6-1 and TRBJ1-3; D call uncertain. Germline CDR1 and CDR2: MNHNS and SASEGT. V lost 0 bases, J lost 0 bases, and 6 bases lay in between. The CDR3 runs to 15 residues.

V gene TRBV2 combines with J gene TRBJ2-1, with D possibly being TRBD1 (6 bases). Trimming pared 1 base from V and 16 bases from J, leaving 11 bases between. Germline CDR1 is SNHLY and CDR2 is FYNNEI. The CDR3 is made up of 11 amino acids. The CDR3 DNA reads as TGTGCCAGCAGTGAAGGGACAGTGGACTTCTTC. As protein: CASSEGTVDFF.

The V and J genes are TRBV7-2 and TRBJ1-3; D is perhaps TRBD1 (5 bases). The CDR3 loop spans 14 amino acids. Germline assignment: CDR1 SGHTA and CDR2 FQGNSA. Trimming left V 6 bases short and J 2 bases short, with 11 bases between. CDR3 bases: TGTGCCAGCAGGGGGGGGTTTGCTGGAAACACCATATATTTT. Translating gives CASRGGFAGNTIYF.

There are a few counts of this clone. This rearrangement joins TRBV7-2 to TRBJ1-1; possible D gene TRBD1, 5 bases. V lost 2 bases, J lost 4 bases, and 8 bases lay in between. The germline gives CDR1 SGHTA, CDR2 FQGNSA. The CDR3 consists of 13 residues. The CDR3 here is CASSLFDSTEAFF. CDR3 sequence (DNA): TGTGCCAGCAGCTTATTTGACAGCACTGAAGCTTTCTTT.

The V and J genes are TRBV5-1 and TRBJ1-1, with D possibly TRBD1 on 6 matching bases. The CDR3 has 14 residues. The V gene's germline CDR1 is SGHRS and CDR2 YFSETQ. Trimming shortened V by 6 bases and J by 5 bases, and 17 bases separated the two germline ends. CDR3 in DNA: TGCGCCAGCACGCCTGGGGGCTTCGGGACTGAAGCTTTCTTT. It codes for CASTPGGFGTEAFF.

This rearrangement joins TRBV6-5 to TRBJ2-1, with D unclear. The CDR3 has 13 residues. CDR1 and CDR2 (germline): MNHEY, SVGAGI. The V gene lost 5 bases and the J gene lost 9 bases, with 14 bases spanning the gap. CDR3 nucleotide sequence: TGTGCCAGCAGTGGAGACCCTCTGGCTGAGCAGTTCTTC. Protein: CASSGDPLAEQFF.

The rearrangement links TRBV23-1 to TRBJ2-7; D is unclear. TRBV23-1 is an ORF for which the function is uncertain. V was cut by 8 bases and J by 3 bases, with 26 bases left in between. The CDR3 is 17 residues long. The CDR3 DNA reads as TGCGCCAGCCCATTTAAAGGCCCCGAGGTAAAAGACTACGAGCAGTACTTC. Amino acid sequence: CASPFKGPEVKDYEQYF.